This T cell receptor beta chain appears in the sequencing data of a study of blood T cell repertoires in COVID-19. V lost 5 bases to trimming and J lost 0 bases, with 8 bases between them. The CDR3 runs to 14 residues. Germline V CDR1 and CDR2: SGDLS, YYNGEE. Data came from immunoSEQ multiplex PCR; TCRdb stores just in-frame clones and leaves some out. The data show 150,000 to 200,000 clones, with 89% seen just once and approximately 2% held by the top ten. The chain has TRBV9 and TRBJ1-4; D not resolved. The receptor comes from a man aged 18-30 years who had recovered from COVID-19. The sample consisted of peripheral blood. The chain's CDR3 is CASSPGATNEKLFF. CDR3 bases: TGTGCCAGCAGTCCCGGTGCAACTAATGAAAAACTGTTTTTT.